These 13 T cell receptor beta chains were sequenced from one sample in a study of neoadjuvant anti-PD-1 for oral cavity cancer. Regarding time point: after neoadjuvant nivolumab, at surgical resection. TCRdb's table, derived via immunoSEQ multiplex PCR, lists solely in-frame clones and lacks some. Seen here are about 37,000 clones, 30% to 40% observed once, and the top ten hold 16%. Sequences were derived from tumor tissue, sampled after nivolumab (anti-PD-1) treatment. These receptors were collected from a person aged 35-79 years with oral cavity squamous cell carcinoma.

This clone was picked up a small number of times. The CDR3 nucleotides are TGTGCCAGCAGTCACGGAGGTCACAATGAGCAGTTCTTC. This translates into CASSHGGHNEQFF. The J gene is TRBJ2-1, the V gene TRBV6-6, with a tentative D call TRBD2 (5 bases). V was trimmed by 5 bases and J by 5 bases, leaving 10 bases between them. Germline CDR1 MNHNY, CDR2 SVGAGI (reference sequence). The CDR3 length is 13 residues.

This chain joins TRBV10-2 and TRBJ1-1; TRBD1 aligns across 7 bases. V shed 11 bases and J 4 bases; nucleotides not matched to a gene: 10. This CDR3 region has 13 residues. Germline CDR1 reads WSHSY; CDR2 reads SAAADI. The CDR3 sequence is CAGGNRGGTEAFF. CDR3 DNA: TGCGCCGGAGGGAACAGGGGAGGCACTGAAGCTTTCTTT.

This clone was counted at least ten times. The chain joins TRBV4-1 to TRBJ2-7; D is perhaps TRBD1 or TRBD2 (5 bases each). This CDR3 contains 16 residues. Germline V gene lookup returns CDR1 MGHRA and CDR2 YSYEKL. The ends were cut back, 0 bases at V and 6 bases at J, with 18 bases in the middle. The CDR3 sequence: CASSQDTALGGREQYF. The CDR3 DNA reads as TGCGCCAGCAGCCAAGATACGGCGCTTGGGGGACGCGAGCAGTACTTC.

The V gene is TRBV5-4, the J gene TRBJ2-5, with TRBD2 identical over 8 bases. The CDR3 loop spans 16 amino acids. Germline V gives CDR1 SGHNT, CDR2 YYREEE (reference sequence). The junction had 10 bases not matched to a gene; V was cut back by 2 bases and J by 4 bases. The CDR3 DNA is TGTGCCAGCAGCTTAGGAGGGAGCGGGGGAGCAGAGACCCAGTACTTC. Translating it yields CASSLGGSGGAETQYF.

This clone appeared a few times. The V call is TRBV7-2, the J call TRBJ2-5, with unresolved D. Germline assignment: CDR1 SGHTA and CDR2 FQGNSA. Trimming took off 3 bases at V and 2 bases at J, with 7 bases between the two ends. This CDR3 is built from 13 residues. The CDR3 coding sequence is TGTGCCAGCAGCTTTATGTCTCAAGAGACCCAGTACTTC. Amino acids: CASSFMSQETQYF.

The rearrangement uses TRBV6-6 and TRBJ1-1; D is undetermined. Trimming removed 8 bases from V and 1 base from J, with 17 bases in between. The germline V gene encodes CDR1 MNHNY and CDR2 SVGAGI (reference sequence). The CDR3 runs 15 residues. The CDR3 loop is CASAKKGSRNTEAFF. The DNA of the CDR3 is TGTGCCAGCGCAAAGAAAGGGTCGAGGAACACTGAAGCTTTCTTT.

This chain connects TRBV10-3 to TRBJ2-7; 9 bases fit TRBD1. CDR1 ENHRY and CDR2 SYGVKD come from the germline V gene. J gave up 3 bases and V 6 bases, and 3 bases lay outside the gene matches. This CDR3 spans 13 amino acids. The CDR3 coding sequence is TGTGCCATCAGGGGACAGGGCGTCTACGAGCAGTACTTC. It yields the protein CAIRGQGVYEQYF.

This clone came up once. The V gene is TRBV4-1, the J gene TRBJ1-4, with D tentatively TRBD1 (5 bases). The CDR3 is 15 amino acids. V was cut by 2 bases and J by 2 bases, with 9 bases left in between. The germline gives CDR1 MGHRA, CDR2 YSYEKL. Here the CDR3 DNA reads TGCGCCAGCAGCCAACTGACAGCTACTAATGAAAAACTGTTTTTT. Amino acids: CASSQLTATNEKLFF.

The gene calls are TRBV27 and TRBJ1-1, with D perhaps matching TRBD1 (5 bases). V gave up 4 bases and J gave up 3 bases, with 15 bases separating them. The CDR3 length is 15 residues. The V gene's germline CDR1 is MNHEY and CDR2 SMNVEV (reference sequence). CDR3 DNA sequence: TGTGCCAGCAGTTCTCACCGCGACAGACACACTGAAGCTTTCTTT. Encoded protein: CASSSHRDRHTEAFF.

Here the CDR3 DNA reads TGTGCCAGCAGCCCAATCACAGGGACATCCTACGAGCAGTACTTC. Its protein is CASSPITGTSYEQYF. The chain uses TRBV27 and TRBJ2-7, with D tentatively TRBD1 (6 bases). This CDR3 comprises 15 residues. V was trimmed by 6 bases and J by 1 base, leaving 16 bases between them. Looked up from germline, CDR1 is MNHEY and CDR2 is SMNVEV (reference sequence).

Written as DNA, the CDR3 is TGTGCCAGCAACACAGGGGGCATGACGGAGACCCAGTACTTC. The encoded protein is CASNTGGMTETQYF. This chain uses TRBV2 with TRBJ2-5; TRBD1 matches at 9 bases. Germline CDR1 is SNHLY and CDR2 is FYNNEI. The CDR3 has 14 amino acids. Trimming at V came to 7 bases and at J to 5 bases, leaving 8 bases not matched to a gene.

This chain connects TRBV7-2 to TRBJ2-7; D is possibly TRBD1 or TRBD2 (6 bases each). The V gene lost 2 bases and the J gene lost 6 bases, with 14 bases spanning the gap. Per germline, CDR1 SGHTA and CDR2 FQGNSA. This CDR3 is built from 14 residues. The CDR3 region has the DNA TGTGCCAGCAGCTTACGGAAAGGGGGAGGCGAGCAGTACTTC. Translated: CASSLRKGGGEQYF.

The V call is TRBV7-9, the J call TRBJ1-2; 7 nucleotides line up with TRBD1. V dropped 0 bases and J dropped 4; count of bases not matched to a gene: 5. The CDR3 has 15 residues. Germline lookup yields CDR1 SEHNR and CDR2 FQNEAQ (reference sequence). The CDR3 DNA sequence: TGTGCCAGCAGCTTAGCGCAGGGGGTCGGCTATGGCTACACCTTC. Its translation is CASSLAQGVGYGYTF.